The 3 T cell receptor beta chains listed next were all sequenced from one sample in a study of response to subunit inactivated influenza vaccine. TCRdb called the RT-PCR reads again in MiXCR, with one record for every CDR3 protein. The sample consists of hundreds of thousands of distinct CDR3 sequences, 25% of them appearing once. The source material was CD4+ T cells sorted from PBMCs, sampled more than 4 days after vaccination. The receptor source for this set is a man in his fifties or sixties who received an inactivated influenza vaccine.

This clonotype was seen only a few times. The CDR3 spells CSAPLAGVDTQYF. The CDR3 region has the DNA TGCAGTGCTCCACTAGCGGGAGTAGATACGCAGTATTTT. This rearrangement joins TRBV20-1 to TRBJ2-3, with TRBD2 identical over 11 bases. Germline CDR1 and CDR2: DFQATT and SNEGSKA (reference sequence). V dropped 5 bases and J dropped 5; count of bases not matched to a gene: 3. This CDR3 has 13 residues.

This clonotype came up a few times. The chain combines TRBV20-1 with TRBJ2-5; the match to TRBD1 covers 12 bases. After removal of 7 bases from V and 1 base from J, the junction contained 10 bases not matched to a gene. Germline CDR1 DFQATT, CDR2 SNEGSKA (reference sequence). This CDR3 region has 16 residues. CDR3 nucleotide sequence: TGCAGTGATCCAACCCGGGACAGGGGGCCCCAAGAGACCCAGTACTTC. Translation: CSDPTRDRGPQETQYF.

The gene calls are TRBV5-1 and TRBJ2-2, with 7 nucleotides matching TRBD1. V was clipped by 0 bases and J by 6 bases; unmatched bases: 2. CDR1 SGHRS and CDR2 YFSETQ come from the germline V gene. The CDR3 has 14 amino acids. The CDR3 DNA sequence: TGCGCCAGCAGCTTGGGACAGGGTCCCGGGGAGCTGTTTTTT. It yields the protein CASSLGQGPGELFF. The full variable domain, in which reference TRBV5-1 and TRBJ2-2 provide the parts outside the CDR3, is KAGVTQTPRYLIKTRGQQVTLSCSPISGHRSVSWYQQTPGQGLQFLFEYFSETQRNKGNFPGRFSGRQFSNSRSEMNVSTLELGDSALYLCASSLGQGPGELFFGEGSRLTVL.